This T cell receptor (beta chain) was retrieved from a study of T cell repertoires in cytomegalovirus infection. TCRdb passed the reads through MiXCR, listing each CDR3 protein once. Of approximately 730,000 distinct CDR3 sequences listed, 30% to 35% are singletons. The CDR3 has 13 residues. V was shortened by 4 bases and J by 5 bases, with 11 bases between the two germline ends. Germline V gene sequence: CDR1 SGHNT, CDR2 YYREEE (reference sequence). In its sample, this clonotype was seen a few times. The antigen is unknown. The sequenced sample was cultured PBMCs, obtained from culture after CMV antigen stimulation. The gene calls are TRBV5-4 and TRBJ2-3; no firm D call. The origin of this receptor is a human donor in good health (CMV status not recorded). Some clones in this sample may be carry-over from other donors' samples. CDR3 sequence (DNA): TGTGCCAGCAGCCCCCCATACCAAGATACGCAGTATTTT. Encoded protein: CASSPPYQDTQYF.